This entry describes one T cell receptor (beta chain). What this receptor recognizes is not known. No base quality values were provided; no much bigger clone lies one nucleotide off. TCRbeta CDR3 regions were amplified from genomic DNA by means of the immunoSEQ Assay, a bias-controlled multiplex PCR. Concerning the study's data processing: The number of nucleated cells in each sample was estimated by amplification of reference gene primers within the assay. Sequence reads were collapsed and filtered to measure the absolute abundance of every unique TCRbeta CDR3 rearrangement. Productive Simpson clonality was computed per sample as the square root of Simpson's diversity index over productive rearrangements. TCRdb retrieved this table from immuneACCESS and kept in-frame rearrangements only. Not all clones are present; in checked studies, unresolved V genes account for under half, and no reason is known for the remainder. The V and J calls and clone size are taken from that table; D and trimming were inferred from the DNA. This sample holds about 230,000 clones; 80% to 85% were observed only once. Around a sixth of the sample rests with the top ten.

The data stem from a study of blood T cell repertoires in COVID-19 (dated by TCRdb to 2018 to 2021). With respect to the entire study: Samples from collaborators originated in the United States, Italy and Spain and spanned both the acute and convalescent phases of COVID-19. The dataset comprised deeply sampled blood TCRbeta repertoires from subjects exposed to, actively infected with, or recovered from COVID-19. The repertoires were made available in a free public database intended to serve as a resource for research on the immune response to SARS-CoV-2. Where available, HLA class I and class II types were obtained from metadata supplied by the sample provider rather than from assay-based typing. The material from the prospective study consisted of cDNA or gDNA derived from T cells, B-cell-depleted T cells, or PBMCs. Samples were obtained from the ongoing ImmuneRACE study (first 160 participants) and from 1,000 to 1,500 subjects provided by 6 global collaborators. A de-identified subject ID, COVID-19 status, age in years and sex were almost always included in the sample metadata. What the authors observed across the whole study: How much clinical and demographic metadata was included differed by source and by participant, and the metadata was provided uncurated.

The germline V gene (reference sequence) gives CDR1 as SGHNT and CDR2 as YYREEE. Relative to germline, V is 0 bases shorter and J is 5 bases shorter, with 11 bases between their ends. The CDR3 spans 14 residues, from the cysteine through the phenylalanine. The kept DNA is CDR3 alone, 42 bases in frame from the first base. Each collaborating institution followed its own protocols to collect whole blood in K2EDTA tubes. For TCRbeta analysis, collaborators shipped samples as frozen whole blood, isolated PBMCs, or DNA extracted from either of those sample types. Sequencing input: peripheral blood. The TCR originated in a woman over 75 with active or convalescent COVID-19. Rearrangement joined TRBV5-4 to TRBJ2-5; the D gene remains uncertain. The CDR3: CASSLVSQRETQYF. Here is the DNA: TGTGCCAGCAGCTTGGTCAGCCAGAGGGAGACCCAGTACTTC.